This T cell receptor (beta chain) was sequenced in a study of identical twins. Study outcomes and limitations: Modelling approaches yielded underestimates of out-of-frame TCR alpha sharing between monozygotic twins. Cord blood's abundant beta clonotypes had fewer insertions, unlike memory repertoires.

CDR3 size: 19 residues. Germline CDR1 reads ENHRY; CDR2 reads SYGVKD. The V segment lost 11 bases and the J segment 2 bases; nucleotides outside the gene matches: 13. TCRdb recomputed calls from the 5' RACE reads with MiXCR, one row per CDR3 protein. The table records roughly 720,000 distinct CDR3 sequences, around a sixth of them present only once. This clonotype was counted between two and nine times. Its antigen is not known. This same sample was also part of a study on T cells expressing NK-cell markers. That work states: It was from sorted CD3+CD56+NKG2C+, CD3+CD56+NKG2C- and CD3+CD56-NKG2C+ T cells that TCR beta repertoires came. Within several experiments, an anti-gamma-delta TCR antibody kept the sorting limited to alpha-beta TCR T cells.

This rearrangement joins TRBV10-3 to TRBJ2-6, with 15 positions matching TRBD2. This TCR derives from a woman aged 18-29 years in good health. The specimen was PBMCs. The CDR3 loop reads CAAARTSGGGAPGANVLTF. DNA for the CDR3: TGTGCCGCCGCCCGGACTAGCGGGGGGGGTGCTCCTGGGGCCAACGTCCTGACTTTC.